Below are 15 T cell receptor beta chains sequenced from a single sample in a study of blood T cell repertoires in COVID-19. The assay was immunoSEQ multiplex PCR, and TCRdb's table has in-frame clones only and misses some. This table has some 150,000 clones, 84% appearing once. The sequenced sample was PBMCs or T cells enriched from blood (not recorded which). These receptors originate from a woman aged 45-65 years who had been exposed to COVID-19.

The chain is built from TRBV6-2 or TRBV6-3 and TRBJ2-5; TRBD2 aligns across 8 bases. Germline values: CDR1 MNHEY, CDR2 SVGEGT. Losses at the gene ends were 2 bases for V and 4 bases for J; bases not matched to a gene: 9. This CDR3 is 16 amino acids long. CDR3: CASSYPATAGGETQYF. CDR3 bases: TGTGCCAGCAGTTACCCCGCAACGGCGGGAGGAGAGACCCAGTACTTC.

The CDR3 DNA reads as TGTGCCAGCAGCTTACGGGAAGTTGGGGACAATGAGCAGTTCTTC. It yields the protein CASSLREVGDNEQFF. The V gene is TRBV7-2, the J gene TRBJ2-1; D may be TRBD2 (5 bases). Germline CDR1 is SGHTA and CDR2 is FQGNSA. V was cut by 2 bases and J by 5 bases, with 13 bases left in between. The CDR3 has 15 residues.

The chain recombines TRBV7-3 with TRBJ2-5, with a possible D match to TRBD2 (6 bases). Germline CDR1 is SGHTA and CDR2 is FQGTGA. The ends were cut back, 2 bases at V and 4 bases at J, with 8 bases in the middle. The CDR3 has 13 residues. Written as DNA, the CDR3 is TGTGCCAGCAGCTTAGGGCGGGGAGAGACCCAGTACTTC. Translated, it gives CASSLGRGETQYF.

The chain couples TRBV24-1 to TRBJ2-2; TRBD1 agrees at 9 bases. Germline values: CDR1 KGHDR, CDR2 SFDVKD. The V segment lost 4 bases and the J segment 1 base; nucleotides outside the gene matches: 6. The CDR3 runs 17 residues. The CDR3 bases are TGTGCCACCAGTGAAACCGGGACAGGGAGGAACACCGGGGAGCTGTTTTTT. Translating it yields CATSETGTGRNTGELFF.

V and J are TRBV5-1 and TRBJ2-3, with 7 nucleotides matching TRBD1. The J segment lost 5 bases and the V segment lost 1 base, leaving 7 bases of the junction unmatched. The CDR3 runs 15 residues. Germline lookup yields CDR1 SGHRS and CDR2 YFSETQ. The CDR3 DNA reads as TGCGCCAGCAGCTTGAGGGGGACAGCCCTAGATACGCAGTATTTT. Residues: CASSLRGTALDTQYF.

V gene TRBV10-2 combines with J gene TRBJ1-6; the match to TRBD1 covers 7 bases. Germline loops: CDR1 WSHSY, CDR2 SAAADI. The CDR3 consists of 14 residues. V trimming: 8 bases; J trimming: 7 bases; junction bases outside the gene matches: 8. The CDR3: CASEQGGGNSPLHF. CDR3 DNA sequence: TGCGCCAGCGAGCAGGGGGGTGGGAATTCACCCCTCCACTTT.

The rearrangement joins TRBV19 to TRBJ2-1, with D maybe TRBD2 (5 bases). V lost 1 base and J lost 5, with 12 bases in between. This CDR3 is built from 15 residues. Germline CDR1 and CDR2: LNHDA and SQIVND (reference sequence). The CDR3 DNA reads as TGTGCCAGTAGTATAGCGGGATTGCGGCACAATGAGCAGTTCTTC. Translating gives CASSIAGLRHNEQFF.

The chain employs TRBV4-3 and TRBJ1-6; 10 bases agree with TRBD1. V lost 3 bases and J lost 14; bases outside the gene matches: 13. Germline values: CDR1 LGHNA, CDR2 YSLEER. CDR3 size: 16 residues. The CDR3 DNA reads as TGCGCCAGCAGCCAGAACGCCGGGACAGGGGCCCCCACCCTCCACTTT. This encodes CASSQNAGTGAPTLHF.

This clone was observed many times. This sample also contains other DNA sequences that code for the same CDR3. The rearrangement links TRBV7-2 to TRBJ1-6; 7 nucleotides align to TRBD1. This CDR3 has 15 amino acids. Trimming cost V 1 base and J 10 bases; bases outside gene matches: 7. The germline V gene encodes CDR1 SGHTA and CDR2 FQGNSA. The CDR3 DNA reads as TGTGCCAGCAGCTTAGGGCGACAGGGACGGTCACCCCTCCACTTT. This codes for CASSLGRQGRSPLHF. Complete variable domain (other parts from reference TRBV7-2 and TRBJ1-6): GAGVSQSPSNKVTEKGKDVELRCDPISGHTALYWYRQSLGQGLEFLIYFQGNSAPDKSGLPSDRFSAERTGGSVSTLTIQRTQQEDSAVYLCASSLGRQGRSPLHFGNGTRLTVT.

The CDR3 sequence is CASSLSRRGAGHGYTF. The CDR3 DNA sequence: TGTGCCAGCAGTTTATCCCGTCGGGGAGCAGGCCATGGCTACACCTTC. V usage is TRBV27 and J usage is TRBJ1-2; no clear D gene. From germline, CDR1 is MNHEY and CDR2 SMNVEV (reference sequence). Trimming took 0 bases from V and 6 from J, leaving 17 bases between them. The CDR3 contains 16 residues.

This rearrangement joins TRBV5-1 to TRBJ1-1; D is possibly TRBD1 (5 bases). CDR1 is SGHRS and CDR2 is YFSETQ in the germline V gene. The V end lost 2 bases, the J end lost 0 bases, and 14 bases lay between the germline ends. This CDR3 is built from 16 residues. This CDR3 reads CASSFLGARLNTEAFF. The CDR3, as DNA: TGCGCCAGCAGCTTTTTAGGGGCTAGGCTGAACACTGAAGCTTTCTTT.

V usage is TRBV19 and J usage is TRBJ2-7; 11 nucleotides agree with TRBD1. CDR3 length: 15 amino acids. V trimming: 6 bases; J trimming: 2 bases; junction bases outside the gene matches: 6. Germline CDR1 reads LNHDA; CDR2 reads SQIVND (reference sequence). The CDR3 loop reads CASRRSGQGAYEQYF. The CDR3 nucleotides are TGTGCCAGTAGACGGTCGGGACAGGGGGCCTACGAGCAGTACTTC.

In its sample, this clone was seen once. The chain carries TRBV7-8 and TRBJ2-4, with 11 bases aligning to TRBD2. The J segment lost 3 bases and the V segment lost 2 bases, leaving 18 bases of the junction unmatched. This CDR3 is built from 21 residues. Germline V gene lookup returns CDR1 SGHVS and CDR2 FQNEAQ. The CDR3 is CASSLRERGLAARGGKNIQYF. In nucleotides, the CDR3 is TGTGCCAGCAGCTTAAGGGAGAGGGGACTAGCGGCCCGGGGGGGCAAAAACATTCAGTACTTC.

This chain uses TRBV18 with TRBJ2-6, with 7 bases matching TRBD1. The length of the CDR3 is 20 residues. Germline values: CDR1 KGHSH, CDR2 LQKENI. The ends lost 3 bases at V and 0 bases at J; junction bases unmatched: 14. The DNA of the CDR3 is TGTGCCAGCTCACCGCTGGGCGTAGGGGGCCCCCTCTCTGGGGCCAACGTCCTGACTTTC. Its protein is CASSPLGVGGPLSGANVLTF. Looking up the rest from reference TRBV18 and TRBJ2-6 gives the full variable domain: NAGVMQNPRHLVRRRGQEARLRCSPMKGHSHVYWYRQLPEEGLKFMVYLQKENIIDESGMPKERFSAEFPKEGPSILRIQQVVRGDSAAYFCASSPLGVGGPLSGANVLTFGAGSRLTVL.

V and J are TRBV5-1 and TRBJ2-1; 7 bases fit TRBD2. CDR3 length: 18 amino acids. V lost 0 bases, J lost 6 bases, and 15 bases stayed unmatched. Germline CDR1 reads SGHRS; CDR2 reads YFSETQ. The CDR3 coding sequence is TGCGCCAGCAGCTTGGTCCCGGGAAGGGAGGGCTTTGGCAATGAGCAGTTCTTC. It yields the protein CASSLVPGREGFGNEQFF.